One T cell receptor (beta chain) is described in this entry. Many counts were recorded for this clonotype. Its antigen remains unidentified. Per-base qualities were not stored, and no clone one base away is much larger. This sample was taken from a study of Graves' ophthalmopathy and Graves' hyperthyroidism (dated 2018 in TCRdb). For the wider study: Peripheral blood was collected before any treatment was given, at the time of initial diagnosis. The study used TCR beta repertoire signatures to distinguish Graves' ophthalmopathy from Graves' hyperthyroidism and to predict progression to ophthalmopathy. An independent validation cohort was composed of some 18 hyperthyroidism patients and around 16 patients who later progressed from hyperthyroidism to ophthalmopathy. In roughly six hyperthyroidism patients, the T-cell repertoires found in thyroid tissue were compared with those found in blood. To explore V-J signatures that separate ophthalmopathy from hyperthyroidism, a discovery set of fewer than 110 patients was enrolled, consisting of fewer than 45 with ophthalmopathy and around 57 with stable hyperthyroidism. The 95 to 100 discovery patients were randomly divided into training and test sets at a 7:3 ratio. After sampling, hyperthyroidism patients received methimazole starting at 30 mg daily, and ophthalmopathy patients received high-dose intravenous methylprednisolone. In total, approximately 130 blood samples were TCR-sequenced: some 40 ophthalmopathy, approximately 80 hyperthyroidism and roughly 17 hyperthyroidism-to-ophthalmopathy patients. What the work shows at the level of the full study, not this receptor alone: In validation, the model predicted ophthalmopathy progression with nearly 71% sensitivity and 72.22% specificity; some twelve predicted patients were CT-confirmed with GO in a median of around 6 months. Sample size was not statistically predetermined, and group allocation was not concealed from the investigators. Most expanded thyroid clonotypes with frequency above 0.001 were also detected in blood, suggesting blood repertoires may reflect the thyroid immune response. Ophthalmopathy was separated from stable hyperthyroidism by the 13-signature model with 85% to 90% sensitivity and about 81% specificity in cross-validation and with 80%/75% in the test set.

Hyperthyroidism was considered stable if no progression to ophthalmopathy occurred within 18 months of follow-up. Hyperthyroidism patients were newly diagnosed, were aged 18 to 65 years, and had a disease duration under 2 months. Anyone with other autoimmune diseases, uncontrolled infections, pregnancy or lactation was excluded from the study. Diagnosis relied on clinical symptoms, serum thyroxine, TRAb, thyroid ultrasound and orbital computed tomography. Ficoll-Paque density gradient centrifugation was used to isolate PBMCs from 8 to 10 ml of fresh peripheral blood. Total RNA was extracted with Trizol reagent and quality-checked on an Agilent 2100 Bioanalyzer. For repertoire sequencing, the TCR beta CDR3 regions were amplified from RNA transcripts. The first round of RT-PCR was done with HTBI primers and the Qiagen OneStep RT-PCR kit, and was followed by a second round of multiplex PCR, then size selection and purification. The libraries underwent paired-end sequencing with 100 bp reads on an Illumina HiSeq2000. The study's processing was this. SOAPnuke was used to process the reads, throwing out any read that had adapters, had uncalled bases, had a mean Phred below 15, or lacked an exact constant-primer or identifier match. High-quality paired reads were merged with COPE v1.2.5. Unique nucleotide sequences were defined as clonotypes and aligned to IMGT TRB V, D and J references using MiTCR v1.1. The analysis was limited to V-J combinations with a frequency above 0.0001, which together covered around 99% of the repertoires. For each V-J combination, a TCR clonal expansion and chaos score was defined as F50 clonal expansion divided by the chaos observed in the TCRdist matrix. Features were reduced by Welch's t-statistics and random forest to around 14 V-J combinations, which fed a naive Bayes classifier. The similarity between thyroid and blood repertoires was quantified using the Morisita-Horn index. The public reads were reanalyzed by TCRdb: fastp trimming at Q25, MiXCR alignment, in-frame beta chains only. Every entry covers one CDR3 protein and lists the most common genes and DNA from its rows. What appears here as the V and J calls and clone size reflects TCRdb's work, not the paper's. The sample profile shows 300,000 to 500,000 distinct CDR3 sequences; approximately 15% of them were found once. Roughly 7% of the sample belongs to the ten largest clones.

V is shortened by 6 bases, J by 4 bases, and the region joining them spans 6 bases. From the cysteine through the phenylalanine, the CDR3 covers 11 amino acids. The sequence is cut down to CDR3 DNA, 33 bases in frame from base 1. The clonotype comes from a woman between 18 and 29 years old with stable Graves' hyperthyroidism. Donor details come from another sample of the same person, matched by shared clones. Sequences were obtained from peripheral blood. In this chain, TRBV12-3 or TRBV12-4 is recombined with TRBJ1-2; the D gene is not confidently resolved. The DNA sequence is TGTGCCAGCAGAAACCCCTATGGCTACACCTTC. This encodes CASRNPYGYTF.